The source of this T cell receptor beta chain is a study of regulatory T cells in long-lasting Graves disease. Study results and caveats: TCR diversity was lower in persistent Graves' patients (versus newly diagnosed ones).

Time point described: newly diagnosed GD, antithyroid drugs for less than 3 months. From PBMCs, RNA was extracted and then used to make the TCR library. Comments on this clonotype: What it binds is unknown. A read error may be the cause here, since a much bigger clone is one base away.

Germline V gene lookup returns CDR1 MNHGY and CDR2 SVAAGI. CDR3 length equals 17 residues. In building TCR beta libraries, iRepertoire HTBI primers were used together with Arm-PCR of CDR3 regions. In the study's own analysis: Throughout the samples, researchers identified 55 to 65 TRBV and approximately 14 TRBJ segments. TCRdb used MiXCR to reprocess the multiplex PCR reads, holding one entry per CDR3 protein. TCRdb assigned the V and J calls; the authors' analysis was not used. The table lists roughly 530,000 distinct CDR3 sequences, about 15% of them singletons. The sample was also linked to a second study, of T cells in Graves' hyperthyroidism and ophthalmopathy. From that study: An absence of ophthalmopathy progression within 18 months meant stable Graves' hyperthyroidism. Clonotypes that were expanded in thyroid above 0.001 mostly appeared in blood too.

This material consisted of peripheral blood mononuclear cells (PBMCs), taken at new diagnosis, from a patient treated with antithyroid drugs. The gene calls are TRBV6-9 and TRBJ1-1, with 9 bases aligning to TRBD1. The sequence derives from a woman in her forties or fifties with Graves disease. CDR3 sequence reads: CASSYLPGQGNLTEALF. CDR3 in DNA: TGTGCCAGCAGTTACTTACCGGGACAGGGAAACCTAACTGAAGCTCTCTTT.